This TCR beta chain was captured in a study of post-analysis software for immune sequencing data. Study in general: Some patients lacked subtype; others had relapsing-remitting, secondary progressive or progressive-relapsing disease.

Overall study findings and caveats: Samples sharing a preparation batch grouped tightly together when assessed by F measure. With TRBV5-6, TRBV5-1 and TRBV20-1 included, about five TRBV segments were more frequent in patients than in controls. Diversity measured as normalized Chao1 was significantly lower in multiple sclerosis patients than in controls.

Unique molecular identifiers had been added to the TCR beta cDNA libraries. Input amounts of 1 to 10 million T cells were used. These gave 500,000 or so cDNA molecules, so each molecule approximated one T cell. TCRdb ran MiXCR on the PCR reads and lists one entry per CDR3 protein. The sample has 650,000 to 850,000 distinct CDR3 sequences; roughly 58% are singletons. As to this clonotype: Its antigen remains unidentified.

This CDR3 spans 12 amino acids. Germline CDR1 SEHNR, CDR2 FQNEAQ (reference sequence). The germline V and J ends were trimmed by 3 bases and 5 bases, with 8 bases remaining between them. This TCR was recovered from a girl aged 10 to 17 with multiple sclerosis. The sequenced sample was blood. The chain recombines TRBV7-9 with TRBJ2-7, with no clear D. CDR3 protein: CASSFTVHEQYF. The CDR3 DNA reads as TGTGCCAGCAGCTTTACGGTCCACGAGCAGTACTTC.